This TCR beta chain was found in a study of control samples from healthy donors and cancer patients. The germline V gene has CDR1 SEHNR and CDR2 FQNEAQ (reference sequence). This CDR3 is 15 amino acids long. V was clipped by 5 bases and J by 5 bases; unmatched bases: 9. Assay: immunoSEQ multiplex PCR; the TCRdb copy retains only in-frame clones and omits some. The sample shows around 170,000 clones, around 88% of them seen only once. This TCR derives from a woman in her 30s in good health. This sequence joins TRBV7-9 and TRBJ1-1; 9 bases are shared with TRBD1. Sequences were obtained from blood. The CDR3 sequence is CASSPIQGAGTEAFF. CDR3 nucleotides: TGTGCCAGCAGCCCCATACAGGGGGCAGGGACTGAAGCTTTCTTT.